The sequence of this T cell receptor beta chain was determined in a study of cytomegalovirus exposure and HLA in healthy donors. PCR involved 60 Vbeta and 13 Jbeta primers. Libraries were prepared by immunoSEQ multiplex PCR; TCRdb keeps only in-frame clonotypes and omits some of them. The table includes about 98,000 clones, roughly 76% detected once. Study-level findings and limits: HLA allele associations emerged for under 20,000 TCR beta sequences in a later analysis, at 0.05 false discovery rate. Productive status was seen about 87% or about 30% of the time for most TCR beta V segments in an earlier analysis.

This CDR3 has 13 residues. Per the germline V gene, CDR1 is MDHEN and CDR2 is SYDVKM. Trimming cost V 6 bases and J 0 bases, with 6 bases left between them. For this clone: Its antigen is currently unknown.

The sequence came from a man between 50 and 59 years old in good health and CMV-seronegative. The genes are TRBV28 and TRBJ2-1; tentative D call: TRBD2 (6 bases). Sequencing input: PBMCs. The CDR3 region is CASSGSSYNEQFF. CDR3 nucleotide sequence: TGTGCCAGCAGCGGGAGCTCCTACAATGAGCAGTTCTTC. Supplemented by reference TRBV28 and TRBJ2-1, the full variable domain reads DVKVTQSSRYLVKRTGEKVFLECVQDMDHENMFWYRQDPGLGLRLIYFSYDVKMKEKGDIPEGYSVSREKKERFSLILESASTNQTSMYLCASSGSSYNEQFFGPGTRLTVL.